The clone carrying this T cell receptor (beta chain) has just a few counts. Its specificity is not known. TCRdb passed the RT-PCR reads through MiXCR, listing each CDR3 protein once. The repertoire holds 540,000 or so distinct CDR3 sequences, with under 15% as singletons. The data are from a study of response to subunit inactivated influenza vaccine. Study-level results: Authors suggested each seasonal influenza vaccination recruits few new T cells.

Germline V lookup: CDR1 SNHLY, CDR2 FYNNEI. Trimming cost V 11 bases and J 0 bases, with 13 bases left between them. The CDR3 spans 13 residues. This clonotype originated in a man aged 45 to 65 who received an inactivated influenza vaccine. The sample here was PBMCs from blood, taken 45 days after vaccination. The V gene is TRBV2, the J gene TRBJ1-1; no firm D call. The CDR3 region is CAGSRTLNTEAFF. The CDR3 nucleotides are TGTGCCGGATCAAGGACCTTGAACACTGAAGCTTTCTTT.